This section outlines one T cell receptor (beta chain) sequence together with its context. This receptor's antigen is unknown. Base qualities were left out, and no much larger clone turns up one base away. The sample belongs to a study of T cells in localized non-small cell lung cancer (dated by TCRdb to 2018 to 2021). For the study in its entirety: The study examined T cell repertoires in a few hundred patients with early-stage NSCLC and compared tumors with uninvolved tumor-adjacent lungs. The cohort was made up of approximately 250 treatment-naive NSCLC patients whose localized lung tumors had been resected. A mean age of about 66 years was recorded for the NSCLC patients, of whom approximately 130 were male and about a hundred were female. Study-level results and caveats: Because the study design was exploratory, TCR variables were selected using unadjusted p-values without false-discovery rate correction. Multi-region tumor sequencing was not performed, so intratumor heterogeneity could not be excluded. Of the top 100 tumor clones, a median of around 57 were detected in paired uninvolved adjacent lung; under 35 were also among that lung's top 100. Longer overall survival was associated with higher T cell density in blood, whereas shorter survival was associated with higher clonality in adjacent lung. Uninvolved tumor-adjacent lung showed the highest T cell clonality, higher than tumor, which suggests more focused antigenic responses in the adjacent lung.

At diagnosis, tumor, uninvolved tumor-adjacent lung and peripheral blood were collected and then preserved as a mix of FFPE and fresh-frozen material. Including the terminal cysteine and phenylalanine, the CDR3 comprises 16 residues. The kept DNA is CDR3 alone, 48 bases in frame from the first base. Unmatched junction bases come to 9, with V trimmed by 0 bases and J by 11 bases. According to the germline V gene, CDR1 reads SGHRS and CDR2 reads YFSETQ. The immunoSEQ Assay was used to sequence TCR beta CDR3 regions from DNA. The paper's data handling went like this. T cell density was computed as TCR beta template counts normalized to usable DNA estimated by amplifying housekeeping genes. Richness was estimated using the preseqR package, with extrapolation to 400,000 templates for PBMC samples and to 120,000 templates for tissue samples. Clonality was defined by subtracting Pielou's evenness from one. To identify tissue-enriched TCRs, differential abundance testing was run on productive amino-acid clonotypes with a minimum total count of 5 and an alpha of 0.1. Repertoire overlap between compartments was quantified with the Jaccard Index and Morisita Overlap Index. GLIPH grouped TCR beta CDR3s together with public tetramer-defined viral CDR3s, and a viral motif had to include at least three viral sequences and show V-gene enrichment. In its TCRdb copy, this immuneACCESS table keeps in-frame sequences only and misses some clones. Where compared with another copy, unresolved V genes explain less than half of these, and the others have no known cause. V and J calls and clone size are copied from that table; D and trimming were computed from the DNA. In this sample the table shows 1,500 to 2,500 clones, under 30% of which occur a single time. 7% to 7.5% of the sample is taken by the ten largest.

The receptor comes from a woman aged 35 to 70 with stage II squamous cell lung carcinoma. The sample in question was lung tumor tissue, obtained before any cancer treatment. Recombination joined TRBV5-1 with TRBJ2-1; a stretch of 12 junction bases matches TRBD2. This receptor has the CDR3 CASSLDKTSGRLQQFF. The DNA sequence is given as TGCGCCAGCAGCTTGGACAAAACTAGCGGGAGGTTACAGCAGTTCTTC.